This TCR beta chain originates from a study of metastatic and nonmetastatic thyroid tumors. Turning to the study itself: Repertoire comparisons spanned blood and tumor or nodule tissue from malignant and benign thyroid patients.

Thyroid surgery took place with no prior treatment in any patient. Methods used by the authors: The distant-metastasis classifier for papillary thyroid cancer was built from CDR3 differences across clinicopathological groups. TCRdb redid the clone calls on the PCR reads using MiXCR. These V and J calls originate from TCRdb's pipeline instead of the authors' own analysis. In the table there are fewer than 40,000 clones, 30% of which are singletons. Findings and limits, study-wide: As reported, TCR beta diversity in blood and tumor was significantly higher in malignant thyroid tumors than in benign nodules.

This clone was seen a few times. Its antigen is not known. This CDR3 is also generated by other DNA sequences in the sample. The specimen was blood. This TCR was sampled from a female donor with papillary thyroid cancer or a benign thyroid nodule (not recorded which). Some clones in this sample may be carry-over from other donors' samples.

CDR3 amino acids: CATSRDGGRDTEAFF. The CDR3 DNA follows: TGTGCCACCAGCAGAGATGGGGGGCGGGACACTGAAGCTTTCTTT. The chain is built from TRBV15 and TRBJ1-1; D might be TRBD1 (6 bases). Germline values: CDR1 LNHNV, CDR2 YYDKDF (reference sequence). The CDR3 runs 15 residues. The V end lost 0 bases, the J end lost 3 bases, and 11 bases lay between the germline ends.